A selection of T cell receptor beta chains follows, all from one sample in a study of blood T cell repertoires in COVID-19. TCRdb's copy holds only in-frame clones and misses some; the assay was immunoSEQ multiplex PCR. This table holds approximately 100,000 clones, roughly nine tenths found once. The source material was peripheral blood. The receptors shown here come from a human donor in a cohort sampled during active COVID-19. Both conserved end residues are part of each CDR3. Each record gives: CDR3 DNA, CDR3 protein, V gene, clone size, D gene, J gene. D genes are given only for firm matches. Only some rows state a clone size, as once, few, many or a class for expanded clones.

TGTGCCAGCAGCGGAGCGGGACAGACGAAGACAGATACGCAGTATTTT CASSGAGQTKTDTQYF TRBV7-8 - - TRBJ2-3
TGTGCCAGCAGCTCAACGGCGGGACAGGGTAACGAGCAGTACTTC CASSSTAGQGNEQYF TRBV7-2 - TRBD1 TRBJ2-7
TGCGCCAGCAGCCTTATAGGGACTAGCGGGGGCCGCCTACACTTC CASSLIGTSGGRLHF TRBV4-3 - TRBD2 TRBJ2-5
TGTGCCAGTAGTATTAGGGGGACAGAACAAGAGACCCAGTACTTC CASSIRGTEQETQYF TRBV19 - TRBD1 TRBJ2-5
TGTGCCAGCAGACAGGAGGGGATTGGAGAGACCCAGTACTTC CASRQEGIGETQYF TRBV5-6 - - TRBJ2-5
TGCGCCAGCAGCCAAGAGGGAGATCGAATAGGTAATGGCTACACCTTC CASSQEGDRIGNGYTF TRBV4-3 - - TRBJ1-2
TGTGCCAGCAAACCGGGACTAGCGGGAGGGGGAGGGCACAATGAGCAGTTCTTC CASKPGLAGGGGHNEQFF TRBV27 - TRBD2 TRBJ2-1
TGTGCCAGTAGTCCGGGACAGGGTCCCTACGAGCAGTACTTC CASSPGQGPYEQYF TRBV19 - TRBD1 TRBJ2-7
TGTGCCAGCAGCTTAGATCAGGAAGAGACCCAGTACTTC CASSLDQEETQYF TRBV11-3 - - TRBJ2-5
TGTGCCAGCAGCGTTGGGACAGTTGATACGCAGTATTTT CASSVGTVDTQYF TRBV9 - TRBD1 TRBJ2-3
TGCGCCAGCAGCCTCCAGGACACAGGTTGGACCGAAGCTTTCTTT CASSLQDTGWTEAFF TRBV4-3 - - TRBJ1-1
TGTGCCAGCAGCCTGGGGGACAGTGTGAAGACCCAGTACTTC CASSLGDSVKTQYF TRBV6-2/TRBV6-3 - TRBD1 TRBJ2-5
TGTGCCAGCAGCCTGAGACTAGCGGGAGTAGGCAATGAGCAGTTCTTC CASSLRLAGVGNEQFF TRBV3-1/TRBV3-2 few TRBD2 TRBJ2-1
TGTGCCAGCAGGGCAACGAGGTCAGCAAACACTGAAGCTTTCTTT CASRATRSANTEAFF TRBV2 - - TRBJ1-1
TGTGCCAGCAGCCTCGGACAGGACACAGATACGCAGTATTTT CASSLGQDTDTQYF TRBV5-4 - TRBD1 TRBJ2-3
TGTGCCAGCAGCTTAGAACGGGACACTGAAGCTTTCTTT CASSLERDTEAFF TRBV7-2 few - TRBJ1-1
TGTGCCAGCAGCCAACCCAGGGGCATGGGACAGCCCCAGCATTTT CASSQPRGMGQPQHF TRBV6-6 - - TRBJ1-5
TGTGCCAGCAGCTTATATCCAGGGCTGGTCGACGAGCAGTACTTC CASSLYPGLVDEQYF TRBV7-2 - - TRBJ2-7
TGTGCCAGCCGGGCGGGGACTGGCTACACCTTC CASRAGTGYTF TRBV9 - - TRBJ1-2
TGCGCCAGCAGCTTGGGCCAAGTCGGCACCGGGGAGCTGTTTTTT CASSLGQVGTGELFF TRBV5-1 - - TRBJ2-2
TGTGCCAGCAGCTTGGGAGGGCTAGCGGAGCAGTTCTTC CASSLGGLAEQFF TRBV7-9 once TRBD2 TRBJ2-1
TGTGCCAGTACCCCGGGACAGGGTTCGTATGGCTACACCTTC CASTPGQGSYGYTF TRBV19 once TRBD1 TRBJ1-2
TGTGCCAGCAAATCGGCTAGCGGTTACAATGAGCAGTTCTTC CASKSASGYNEQFF TRBV25-1 - TRBD2 TRBJ2-1
TGTGCCAGCGGGAGAGGTCTCTCCTACAATGAGCAGTTCTTC CASGRGLSYNEQFF TRBV27 once - TRBJ2-1
TGTGCCAGCAGCTTGGGGATTGACGGGCAGCCCCAGCATTTT CASSLGIDGQPQHF TRBV5-6 - - TRBJ1-5
TGTGCCAGCAGTTACTCTAGCGGGGCCTCCTACGAGCAGTACTTC CASSYSSGASYEQYF TRBV6-5 - TRBD2 TRBJ2-7
TGTGCCAGCAGCTTAGGAAGCGGGGGGAACACCGGGGAGCTGTTTTTT CASSLGSGGNTGELFF TRBV7-9 - TRBD2 TRBJ2-2
TGTGCCAGCAGTTTCAGAGCGGGGCTGCTCTACGAGCAGTACTTC CASSFRAGLLYEQYF TRBV27 - TRBD2 TRBJ2-7
TGTGCCAGCAGTCCCTGGTTGACTAGCGGGGAAGAGACCCAGTACTTC CASSPWLTSGEETQYF TRBV28 - TRBD2 TRBJ2-5
TGTGCCAGCAGTCCAGGACAGACCTACGAGCAGTACTTC CASSPGQTYEQYF TRBV27 - - TRBJ2-7
TGTGCCAGCAAGTATCGGGAGCGCTCCTACGAGCAGTACTTC CASKYRERSYEQYF TRBV28 - - TRBJ2-7
TGTGCCAGCAACCTCGGGACAGGGGGCCGGGGTCAGCCCCAGCATTTT CASNLGTGGRGQPQHF TRBV5-5 - TRBD1 TRBJ1-5
TGTGCCAGCAGCCAAGTAGACAGGGGAATCTATGGCTACACCTTC CASSQVDRGIYGYTF TRBV3-1/TRBV3-2 - TRBD1 TRBJ1-2
TGCGCCAGCAGCTTTGGGCGGCTAGCGGGGGGGCAAAACTACAATGAGCAGTTCTTC CASSFGRLAGGQNYNEQFF TRBV5-1 - TRBD2 TRBJ2-1
TGTGCCAGCCTCTTGGGGAGCACTGAAGCTTTCTTT CASLLGSTEAFF TRBV12-3/TRBV12-4 - - TRBJ1-1